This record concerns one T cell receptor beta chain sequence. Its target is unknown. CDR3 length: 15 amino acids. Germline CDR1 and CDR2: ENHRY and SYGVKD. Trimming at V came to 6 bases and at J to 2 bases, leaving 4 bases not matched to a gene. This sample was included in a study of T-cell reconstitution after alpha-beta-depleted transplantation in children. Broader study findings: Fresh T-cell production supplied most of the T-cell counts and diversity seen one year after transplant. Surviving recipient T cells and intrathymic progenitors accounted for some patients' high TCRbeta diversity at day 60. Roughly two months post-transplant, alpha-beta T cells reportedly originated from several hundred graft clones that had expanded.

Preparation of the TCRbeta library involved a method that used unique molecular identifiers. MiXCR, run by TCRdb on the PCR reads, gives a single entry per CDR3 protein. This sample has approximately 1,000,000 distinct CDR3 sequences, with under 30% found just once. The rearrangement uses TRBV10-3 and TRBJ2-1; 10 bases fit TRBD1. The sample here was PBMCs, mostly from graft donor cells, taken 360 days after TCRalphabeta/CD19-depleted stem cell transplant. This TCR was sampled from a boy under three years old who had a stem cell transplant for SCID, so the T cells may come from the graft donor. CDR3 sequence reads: CAISTGQGTYNEQFF. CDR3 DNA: TGTGCCATCAGCACGGGACAGGGGACCTACAATGAGCAGTTCTTC.